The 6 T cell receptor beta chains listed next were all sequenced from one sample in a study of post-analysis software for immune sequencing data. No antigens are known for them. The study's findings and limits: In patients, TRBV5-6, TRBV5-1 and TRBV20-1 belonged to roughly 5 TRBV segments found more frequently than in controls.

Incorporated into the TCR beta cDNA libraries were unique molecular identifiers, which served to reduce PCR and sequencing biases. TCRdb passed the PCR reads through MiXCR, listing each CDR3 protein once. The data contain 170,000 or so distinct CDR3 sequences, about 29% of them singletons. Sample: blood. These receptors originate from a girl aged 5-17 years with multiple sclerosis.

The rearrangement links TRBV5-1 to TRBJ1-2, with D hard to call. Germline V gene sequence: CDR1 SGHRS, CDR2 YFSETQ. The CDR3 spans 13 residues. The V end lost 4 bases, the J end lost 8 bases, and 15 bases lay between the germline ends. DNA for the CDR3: TGCGCCAGCAGCCCGCCTTCCGGCCAAGGCTACACCTTC. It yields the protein CASSPPSGQGYTF.

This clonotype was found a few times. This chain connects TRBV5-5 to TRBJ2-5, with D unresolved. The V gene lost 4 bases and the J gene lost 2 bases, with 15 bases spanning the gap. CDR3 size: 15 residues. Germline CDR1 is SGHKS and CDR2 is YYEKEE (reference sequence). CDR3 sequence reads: CASSRTVQLQETQYF. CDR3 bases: TGTGCCAGCAGCCGGACGGTACAGCTTCAAGAGACCCAGTACTTC.

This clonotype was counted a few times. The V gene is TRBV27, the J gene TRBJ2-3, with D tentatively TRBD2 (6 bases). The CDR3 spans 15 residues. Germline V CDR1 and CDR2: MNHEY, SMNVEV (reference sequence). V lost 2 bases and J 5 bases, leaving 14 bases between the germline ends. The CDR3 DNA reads TGTGCCAGCAGTTTAATTCCGGGAGAGAGAGATACGCAGTATTTT. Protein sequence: CASSLIPGERDTQYF.

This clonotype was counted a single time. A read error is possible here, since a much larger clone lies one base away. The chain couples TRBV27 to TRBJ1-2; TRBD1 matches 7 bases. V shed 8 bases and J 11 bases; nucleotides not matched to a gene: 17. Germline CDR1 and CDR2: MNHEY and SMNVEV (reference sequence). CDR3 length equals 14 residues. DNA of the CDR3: TGTGCCAGCGGACCACTTGACAGGGAAAGAAGGTACACCTTC. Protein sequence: CASGPLDRERRYTF.

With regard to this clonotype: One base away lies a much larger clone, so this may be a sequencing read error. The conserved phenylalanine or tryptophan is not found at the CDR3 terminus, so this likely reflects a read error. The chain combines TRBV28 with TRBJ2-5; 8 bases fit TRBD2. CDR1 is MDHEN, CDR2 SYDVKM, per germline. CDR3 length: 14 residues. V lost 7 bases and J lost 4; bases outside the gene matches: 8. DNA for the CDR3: TGTGCCAGCAAGACGGGAGGGGCCACAGAGACCCAGTACTCC. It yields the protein CASKTGGATETQYS.

CDR3 in amino acids: CSVKAGTGNQPQHF. The CDR3 region has the DNA TGCAGCGTTAAGGCGGGAACCGGCAATCAGCCCCAGCATTTT. The chain has TRBV29-1 and TRBJ1-5; D not resolved. Germline V lookup: CDR1 SQVTM, CDR2 ANQGSEA. This CDR3 contains 14 residues. Trimming stripped 5 bases from V and 2 bases from J, with 13 bases between.